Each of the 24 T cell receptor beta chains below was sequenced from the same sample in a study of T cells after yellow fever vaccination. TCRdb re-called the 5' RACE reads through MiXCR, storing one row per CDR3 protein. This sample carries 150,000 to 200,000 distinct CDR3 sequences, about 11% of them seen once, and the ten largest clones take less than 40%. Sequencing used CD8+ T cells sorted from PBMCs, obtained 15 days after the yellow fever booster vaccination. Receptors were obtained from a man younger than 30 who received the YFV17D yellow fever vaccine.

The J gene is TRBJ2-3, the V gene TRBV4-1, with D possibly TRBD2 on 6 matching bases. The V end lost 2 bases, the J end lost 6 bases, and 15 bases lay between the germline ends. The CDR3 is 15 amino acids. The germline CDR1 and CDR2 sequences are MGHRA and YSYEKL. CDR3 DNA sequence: TGCGCCAGCAGCCAAAAAAGCGGGCCCGGCGATACGCAGTATTTT. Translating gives CASSQKSGPGDTQYF.

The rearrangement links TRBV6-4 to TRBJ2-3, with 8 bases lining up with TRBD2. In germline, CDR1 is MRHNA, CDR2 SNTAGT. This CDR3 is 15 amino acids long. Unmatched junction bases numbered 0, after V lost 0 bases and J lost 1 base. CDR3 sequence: CASSDSRGGTDTQYF. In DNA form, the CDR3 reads TGTGCCAGCAGTGACTCGCGGGGGGGCACAGATACGCAGTATTTT.

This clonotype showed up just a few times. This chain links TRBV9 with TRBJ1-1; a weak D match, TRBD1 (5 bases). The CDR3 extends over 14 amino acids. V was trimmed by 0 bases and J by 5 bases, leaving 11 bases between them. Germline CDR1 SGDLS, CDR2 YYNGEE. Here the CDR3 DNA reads TGTGCCAGCAGCGTAGTATCTTCAGGGACTGAAGCTTTCTTT. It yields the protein CASSVVSSGTEAFF.

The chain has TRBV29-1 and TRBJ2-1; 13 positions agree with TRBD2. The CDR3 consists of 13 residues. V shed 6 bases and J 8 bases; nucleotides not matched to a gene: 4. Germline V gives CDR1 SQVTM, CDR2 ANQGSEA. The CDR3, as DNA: TGCAGCGTCGGGACTAGCGGGACCTATGAGCAGTTCTTC. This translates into CSVGTSGTYEQFF.

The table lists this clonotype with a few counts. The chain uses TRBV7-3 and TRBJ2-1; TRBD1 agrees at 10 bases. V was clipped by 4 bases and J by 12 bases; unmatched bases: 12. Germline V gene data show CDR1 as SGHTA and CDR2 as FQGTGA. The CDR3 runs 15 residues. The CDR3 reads CASSSGTGEGVGQFF. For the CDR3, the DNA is TGTGCCAGCAGCTCAGGGACAGGGGAAGGCGTGGGGCAGTTCTTC. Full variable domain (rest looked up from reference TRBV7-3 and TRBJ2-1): GAGVSQTPSNKVTEKGKYVELRCDPISGHTALYWYRQSLGQGPEFLIYFQGTGAADDSGLPNDRFFAVRPEGSVSTLKIQRTERGDSAVYLCASSSGTGEGVGQFFGPGTRLTVL.

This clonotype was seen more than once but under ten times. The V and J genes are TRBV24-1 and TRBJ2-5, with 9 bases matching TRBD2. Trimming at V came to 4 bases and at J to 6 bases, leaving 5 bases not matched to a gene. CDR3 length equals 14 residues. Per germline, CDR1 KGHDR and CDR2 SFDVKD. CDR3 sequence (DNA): TGTGCCACCAGTGACTCGGGACTAGCAAAGACCCAGTACTTC. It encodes CATSDSGLAKTQYF.

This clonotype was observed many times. CDR3 sequence: CASSVGLFNSPLHF. Here the CDR3 DNA reads TGTGCCAGCAGCGTAGGGCTTTTTAATTCACCCCTCCACTTT. The V and J genes are TRBV9 and TRBJ1-6; the D is unclear. The CDR3 is made up of 14 amino acids. The germline V gene encodes CDR1 SGDLS and CDR2 YYNGEE. The germline V and J ends were trimmed by 0 bases and 6 bases, with 7 bases remaining between them.

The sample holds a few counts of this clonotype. The CDR3 sequence is CSARSKGQYTGELFF. CDR3 bases: TGCAGTGCTAGATCAAAGGGGCAGTACACCGGGGAGCTGTTTTTT. This chain uses TRBV20-1 with TRBJ2-2; weak D call: TRBD1 (5 bases). V was cut by 2 bases and J by 3 bases, with 13 bases left in between. CDR3 length equals 15 residues. The germline V gene has CDR1 DFQATT and CDR2 SNEGSKA (reference sequence).

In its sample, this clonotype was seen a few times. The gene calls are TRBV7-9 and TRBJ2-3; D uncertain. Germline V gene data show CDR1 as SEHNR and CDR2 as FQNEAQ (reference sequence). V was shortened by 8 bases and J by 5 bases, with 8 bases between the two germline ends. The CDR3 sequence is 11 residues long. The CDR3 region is CASAKEDTQYF. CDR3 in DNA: TGTGCCAGCGCCAAGGAAGATACGCAGTATTTT.

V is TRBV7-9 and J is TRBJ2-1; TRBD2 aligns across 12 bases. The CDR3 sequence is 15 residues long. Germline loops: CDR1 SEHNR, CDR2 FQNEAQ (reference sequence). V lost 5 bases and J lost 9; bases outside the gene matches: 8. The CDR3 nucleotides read TGTGCCAGCAGCCCTCTAGCGGGGGGGCCTTTTGAGCAGTTCTTC. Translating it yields CASSPLAGGPFEQFF.

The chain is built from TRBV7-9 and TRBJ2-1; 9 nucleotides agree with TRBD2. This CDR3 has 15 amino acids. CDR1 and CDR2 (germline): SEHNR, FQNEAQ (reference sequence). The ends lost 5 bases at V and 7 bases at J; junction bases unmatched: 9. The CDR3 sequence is CASSAVAGVANEQFF. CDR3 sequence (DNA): TGTGCCAGCAGCGCAGTAGCGGGGGTAGCAAATGAGCAGTTCTTC.

CDR3 sequence: CASSQDSGQLRTEAFF. The CDR3, as DNA: TGCGCCAGCAGCCAAGATTCGGGGCAGCTAAGGACTGAAGCTTTCTTT. The V and J genes are TRBV4-3 and TRBJ1-1, with D possibly TRBD1 on 5 matching bases. Germline assignment: CDR1 LGHNA and CDR2 YSLEER. This CDR3 spans 16 amino acids. Deletions cut 0 bases from V and 5 bases from J, with 16 bases between.

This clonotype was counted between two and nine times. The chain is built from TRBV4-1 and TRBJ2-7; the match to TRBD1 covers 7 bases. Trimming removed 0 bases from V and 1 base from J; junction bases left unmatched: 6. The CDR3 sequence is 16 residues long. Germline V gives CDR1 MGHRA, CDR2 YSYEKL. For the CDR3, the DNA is TGCGCCAGCAGCCAAGAAATAAGGGGGCCGTCCTACGAGCAGTACTTC. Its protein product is CASSQEIRGPSYEQYF.

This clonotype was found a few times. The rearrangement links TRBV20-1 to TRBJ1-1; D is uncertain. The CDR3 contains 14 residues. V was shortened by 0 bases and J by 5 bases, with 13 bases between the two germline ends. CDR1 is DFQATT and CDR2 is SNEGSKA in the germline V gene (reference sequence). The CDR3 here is CSARDYGVWTEAFF. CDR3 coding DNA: TGCAGTGCTAGAGATTACGGGGTGTGGACTGAAGCTTTCTTT.

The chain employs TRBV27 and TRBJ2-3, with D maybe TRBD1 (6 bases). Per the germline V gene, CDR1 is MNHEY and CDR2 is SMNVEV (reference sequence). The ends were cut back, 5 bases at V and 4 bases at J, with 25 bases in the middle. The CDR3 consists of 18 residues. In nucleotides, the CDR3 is TGTGCCAGCAGTGCCGCAACCTCCGGGACATACCGCCCAGATACGCAGTATTTT. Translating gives CASSAATSGTYRPDTQYF.

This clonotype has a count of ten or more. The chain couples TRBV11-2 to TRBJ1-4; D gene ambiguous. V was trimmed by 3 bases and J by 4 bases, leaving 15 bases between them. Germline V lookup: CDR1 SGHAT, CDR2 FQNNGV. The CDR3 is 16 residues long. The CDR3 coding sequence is TGTGCCAGCAGCTTTTCAAATAACTTCGGTAATGAAAAACTGTTTTTT. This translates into CASSFSNNFGNEKLFF.

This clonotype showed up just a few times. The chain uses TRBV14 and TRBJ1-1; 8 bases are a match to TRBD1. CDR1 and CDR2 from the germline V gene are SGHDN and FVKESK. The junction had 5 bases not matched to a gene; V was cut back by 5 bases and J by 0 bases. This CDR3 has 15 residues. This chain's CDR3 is CASSAQGALNTEAFF. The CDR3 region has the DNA TGTGCCAGCAGCGCTCAGGGGGCCTTGAACACTGAAGCTTTCTTT.

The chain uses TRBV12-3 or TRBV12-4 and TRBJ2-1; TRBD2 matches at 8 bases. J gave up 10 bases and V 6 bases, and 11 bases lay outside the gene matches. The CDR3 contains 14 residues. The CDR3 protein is CASSLRGAFPEQFF. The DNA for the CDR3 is TGTGCCAGCAGCCTGCGGGGGGCATTCCCCGAGCAGTTCTTC.

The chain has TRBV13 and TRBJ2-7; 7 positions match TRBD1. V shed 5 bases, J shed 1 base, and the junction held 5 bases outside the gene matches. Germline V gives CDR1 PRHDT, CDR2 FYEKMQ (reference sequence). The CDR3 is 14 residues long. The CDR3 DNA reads TGTGCCAGCAGCGCTCGGGACAGTTCCTACGAGCAGTACTTC. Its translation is CASSARDSSYEQYF.

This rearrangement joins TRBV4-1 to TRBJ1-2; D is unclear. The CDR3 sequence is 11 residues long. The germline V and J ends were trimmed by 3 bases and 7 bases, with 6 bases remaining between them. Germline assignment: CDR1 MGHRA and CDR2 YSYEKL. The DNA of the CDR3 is TGCGCCAGCAGCCAGAACCGTGGCTACACCTTC. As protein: CASSQNRGYTF.

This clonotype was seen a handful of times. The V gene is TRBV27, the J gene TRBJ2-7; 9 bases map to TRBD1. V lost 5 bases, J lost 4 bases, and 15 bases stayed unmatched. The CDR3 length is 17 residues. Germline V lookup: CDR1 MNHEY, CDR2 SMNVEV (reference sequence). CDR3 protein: CASSPYWRDRAPYEQYF. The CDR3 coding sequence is TGTGCCAGCAGTCCCTATTGGAGGGACAGGGCGCCGTACGAGCAGTACTTC.

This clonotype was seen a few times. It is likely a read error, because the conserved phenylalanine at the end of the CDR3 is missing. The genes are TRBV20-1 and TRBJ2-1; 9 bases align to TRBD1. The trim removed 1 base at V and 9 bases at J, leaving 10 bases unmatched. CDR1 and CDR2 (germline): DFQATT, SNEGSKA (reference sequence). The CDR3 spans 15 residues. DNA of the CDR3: TGCAGTGCTAGAGTTTCCGGGACAGGGTTTAGTGAGCAGTTCCTC. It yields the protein CSARVSGTGFSEQFL.

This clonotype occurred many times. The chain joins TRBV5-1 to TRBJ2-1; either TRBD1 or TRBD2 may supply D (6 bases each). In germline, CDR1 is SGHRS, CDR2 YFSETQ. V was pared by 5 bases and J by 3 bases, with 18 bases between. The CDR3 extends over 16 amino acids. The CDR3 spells CASSSGGGGLYNEQFF. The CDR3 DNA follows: TGCGCCAGCAGTAGCGGTGGTGGGGGGCTCTACAATGAGCAGTTCTTC.

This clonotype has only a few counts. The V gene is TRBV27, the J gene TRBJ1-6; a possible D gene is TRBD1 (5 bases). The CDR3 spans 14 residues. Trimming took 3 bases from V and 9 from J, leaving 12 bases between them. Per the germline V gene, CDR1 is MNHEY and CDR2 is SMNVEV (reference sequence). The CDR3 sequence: CASSFVDTGSPLHF. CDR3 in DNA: TGTGCCAGCAGTTTCGTGGACACAGGTTCACCCCTCCACTTT.